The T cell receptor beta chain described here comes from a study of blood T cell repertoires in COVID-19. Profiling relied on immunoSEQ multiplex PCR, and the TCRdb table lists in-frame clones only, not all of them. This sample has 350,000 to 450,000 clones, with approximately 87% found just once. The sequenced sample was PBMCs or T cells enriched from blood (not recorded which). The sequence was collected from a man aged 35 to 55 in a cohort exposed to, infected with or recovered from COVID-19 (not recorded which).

CDR3 nucleotide sequence: TGTGCCAGTAGTACCATGACAGGGCATAGCAATCAGCCCCAGCATTTT. This codes for CASSTMTGHSNQPQHF. The chain uses TRBV19 and TRBJ1-5, with TRBD1 identical over 7 bases. With V trimmed by 4 bases and J by 0 bases, 6 bases remained unmatched. CDR1 is LNHDA and CDR2 is SQIVND in the germline V gene (reference sequence). The CDR3 runs 16 residues.